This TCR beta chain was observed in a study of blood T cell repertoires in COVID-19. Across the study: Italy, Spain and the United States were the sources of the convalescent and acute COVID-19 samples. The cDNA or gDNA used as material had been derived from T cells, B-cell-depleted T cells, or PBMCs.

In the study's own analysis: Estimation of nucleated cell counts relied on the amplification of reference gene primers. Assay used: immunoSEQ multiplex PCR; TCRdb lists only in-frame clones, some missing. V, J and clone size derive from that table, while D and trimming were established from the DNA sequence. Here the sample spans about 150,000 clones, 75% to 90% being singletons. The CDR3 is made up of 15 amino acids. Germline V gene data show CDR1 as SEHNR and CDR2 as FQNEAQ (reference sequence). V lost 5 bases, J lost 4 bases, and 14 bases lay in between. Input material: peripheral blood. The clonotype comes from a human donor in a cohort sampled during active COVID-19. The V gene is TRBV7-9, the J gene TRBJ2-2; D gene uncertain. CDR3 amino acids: CASSPFNQATGELFF. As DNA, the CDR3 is TGTGCCAGCAGCCCATTCAATCAGGCCACCGGGGAGCTGTTTTTT.